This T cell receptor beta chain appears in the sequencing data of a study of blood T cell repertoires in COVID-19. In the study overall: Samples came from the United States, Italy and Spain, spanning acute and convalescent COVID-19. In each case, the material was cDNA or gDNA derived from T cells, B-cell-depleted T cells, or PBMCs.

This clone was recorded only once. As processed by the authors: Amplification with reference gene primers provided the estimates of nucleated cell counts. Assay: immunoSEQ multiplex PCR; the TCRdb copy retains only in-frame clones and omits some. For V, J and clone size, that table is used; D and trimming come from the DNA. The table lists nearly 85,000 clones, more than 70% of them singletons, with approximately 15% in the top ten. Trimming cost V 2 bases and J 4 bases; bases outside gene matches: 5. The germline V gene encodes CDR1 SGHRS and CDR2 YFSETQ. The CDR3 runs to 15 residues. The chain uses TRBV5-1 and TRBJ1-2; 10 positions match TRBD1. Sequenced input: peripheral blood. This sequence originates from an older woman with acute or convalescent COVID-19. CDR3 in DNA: TGCGCCAGCAGCTTAGGGACAGGGGAGGCCTATGGCTACACCTTC. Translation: CASSLGTGEAYGYTF.